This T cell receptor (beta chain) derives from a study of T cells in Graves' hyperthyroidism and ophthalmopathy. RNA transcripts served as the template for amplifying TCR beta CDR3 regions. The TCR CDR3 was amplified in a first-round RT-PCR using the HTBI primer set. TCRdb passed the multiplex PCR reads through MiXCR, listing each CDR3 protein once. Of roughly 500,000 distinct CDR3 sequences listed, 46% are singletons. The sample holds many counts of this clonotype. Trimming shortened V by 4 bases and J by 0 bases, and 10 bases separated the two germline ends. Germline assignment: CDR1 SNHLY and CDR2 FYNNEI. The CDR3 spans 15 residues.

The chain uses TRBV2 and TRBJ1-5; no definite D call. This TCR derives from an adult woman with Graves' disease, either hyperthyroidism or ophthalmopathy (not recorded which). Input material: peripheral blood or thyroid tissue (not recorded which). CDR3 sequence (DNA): TGTGCCAGCAGTGTTAGGAGTTATAGCAATCAGCCCCAGCATTTT. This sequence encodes CASSVRSYSNQPQHF.